This TCR beta chain was captured by sequencing in a study of T cell changes during pregnancy in multiple sclerosis. This clone was seen a few times. Clones were read by immunoSEQ multiplex PCR, and TCRdb kept only the in-frame ones, dropping some. Here the sample spans 35,000 or so clones, around 90% being singletons. Germline loops: CDR1 SQVTM, CDR2 ANQGSEA. The CDR3 is 13 amino acids. V lost 7 bases, J lost 3 bases, and 15 bases lay in between. This material consisted of CD4+ T cells from peripheral blood mononuclear cells, taken in the first trimester of pregnancy. This rearrangement joins TRBV29-1 to TRBJ1-1, with D possibly being TRBD1 (5 bases). The clonotype comes from a female donor with multiple sclerosis, enrolled in a pregnancy study. CDR3 amino acids: CSGGGGRDTEAFF. CDR3 nucleotides: TGCAGCGGTGGCGGGGGGAGGGACACTGAAGCTTTCTTT. The full variable domain, rest sourced from reference TRBV29-1 and TRBJ1-1, is SAVISQKPSRDICQRGTSLTIQCQVDSQVTMMFWYRQQPGQSLTLIATANQGSEATYESGFVIDKFPISRPNLTFSTLTVSNMSPEDSSIYLCSGGGGRDTEAFFGQGTRLTVV.